The rows below give T cell receptor beta chains drawn from one sample of a study of CD8 T cells in Susac syndrome. TCRdb re-derived calls from the immunoSEQ multiplex PCR reads in MiXCR, one entry per CDR3 protein. Of 180,000 or so distinct CDR3 sequences in the sample, just under 95% were seen once. The sequenced sample consisted of CD4+ T cells from PBMCs. Receptor source: a human donor in good health. The CDR3 runs from the conserved cysteine through the conserved F or W. The D gene is left open where the match is weak. Where a row states a size, it is once, few, many or the class of an expanded clone; other rows omit it.

J,D,size,V,CDR3,DNA
TRBJ2-7,.,.,TRBV20-1,CSAHRDQTEQYF,TGCAGTGCCCACCGGGACCAAACCGAGCAGTACTTC
TRBJ2-7,.,.,TRBV15,CATSRDKTRQYF,TGTGCCACCAGCAGAGATAAGACAAGGCAGTACTTC
TRBJ2-1,.,.,TRBV14,CASSQGTLYNEQFF,TGTGCCAGCAGCCAGGGGACTCTTTACAATGAGCAGTTCTTC
TRBJ2-7,TRBD2,.,TRBV20-1,CSARDGSSGSYEQYF,TGCAGTGCTAGAGATGGGTCTAGCGGATCCTACGAGCAGTACTTC
TRBJ1-1,TRBD1,once,TRBV3-1,CASSYRQGVSPEAFF,TGTGCCAGCAGCTACAGACAGGGGGTATCCCCTGAAGCTTTCTTT
TRBJ1-2,.,.,TRBV9,CASSVGRTAYGYTF,TGTGCCAGCAGCGTAGGGCGGACGGCATATGGCTACACCTTC
TRBJ2-5,.,.,TRBV29-1,CSAGRGGETQYF,TGCAGCGCAGGACGGGGTGGAGAGACCCAGTACTTC
TRBJ2-1,.,.,TRBV2,CASRETESSYNEQFF,TGTGCCAGCAGGGAGACAGAAAGCTCCTACAATGAGCAGTTCTTC
TRBJ2-5,.,.,TRBV27,CASSFSLAGLRGETQYF,TGTGCCAGCAGTTTCAGTTTAGCGGGTTTGAGGGGGGAGACCCAGTACTTC
TRBJ2-5,.,.,TRBV20-1,CSASGNQETQYF,TGCAGTGCTAGTGGGAACCAAGAGACCCAGTACTTC
TRBJ2-7,TRBD1,.,TRBV29-1,CSTRQGPTSYEQYF,TGCAGCACTCGACAGGGGCCCACCTCCTACGAGCAGTACTTC
TRBJ2-1,.,.,TRBV20-1,CSARQGISYNEQFF,TGCAGTGCTAGACAGGGGATCTCCTACAATGAGCAGTTCTTC
TRBJ2-1,.,once,TRBV12-3/TRBV12-4,CASSPQGGLNEQFF,TGTGCCAGCAGTCCCCAGGGGGGCCTCAATGAGCAGTTCTTC
TRBJ2-5,.,.,TRBV12-3/TRBV12-4,CASSLVIGSTETQYF,TGTGCCAGCAGTTTAGTTATAGGGAGCACAGAGACCCAGTACTTC
TRBJ2-2,.,.,TRBV18,CASSTAGGANTGELFF,TGTGCCAGCTCAACAGCCGGCGGGGCGAACACCGGGGAGCTGTTTTTT
TRBJ2-7,TRBD2,.,TRBV20-1,CSARGSGGSYEQYF,TGCAGTGCTAGAGGTAGCGGGGGGTCCTACGAGCAGTACTTC
TRBJ2-5,.,.,TRBV30,CAWTSGQETQYF,TGTGCCTGGACCTCGGGGCAAGAGACCCAGTACTTC
TRBJ2-3,.,.,TRBV24-1,CATSDAGLIDTQYF,TGTGCCACCAGTGATGCAGGACTAATAGATACGCAGTATTTT
TRBJ1-6,.,.,TRBV14,CASSLGVTYNSPLHF,TGTGCCAGCAGCCTGGGTGTCACCTATAATTCACCCCTCCACTTT
TRBJ1-2,.,.,TRBV24-1,CATSDLTEDYVSYTF,TGTGCCACCAGTGATCTAACGGAGGACTATGTGAGCTACACCTTC
TRBJ2-7,.,.,TRBV29-1,CSGGSSYEQYF,TGCAGCGGGGGTAGTTCCTACGAGCAGTACTTC
TRBJ1-1,.,.,TRBV29-1,CSAGTPPPEAFF,TGCAGCGCCGGGACACCTCCCCCTGAAGCTTTCTTT
TRBJ1-5,TRBD1,.,TRBV6-5,CASSTDRDRSNQPQHF,TGTGCCAGCAGTACCGACAGGGATCGGAGCAATCAGCCCCAGCATTTT
TRBJ1-2,TRBD1,.,TRBV29-1,CSVLGTGVGYTF,TGCAGCGTTCTCGGGACAGGGGTTGGCTACACCTTC
TRBJ1-5,TRBD1,.,TRBV9,CASRMDRGAHQPQHF,TGTGCCAGCAGGATGGACAGGGGGGCCCATCAGCCCCAGCATTTT
TRBJ2-7,TRBD1,.,TRBV20-1,CSVQSPATGEKYF,TGCAGTGTTCAGTCTCCCGCGACAGGGGAGAAGTACTTC
TRBJ2-7,TRBD1,.,TRBV6-2/TRBV6-3,CASKGGRPYEQYF,TGTGCCAGCAAAGGGGGCAGACCCTACGAGCAGTACTTC
TRBJ1-5,.,.,TRBV30,CAWSATNNQPQHF,TGTGCCTGGAGTGCTACGAACAATCAGCCCCAGCATTTT
TRBJ2-1,TRBD1,.,TRBV5-4,CASSFPARDRENEQFF,TGTGCCAGCAGCTTCCCAGCCCGGGACAGGGAAAATGAGCAGTTCTTC
TRBJ2-5,.,.,TRBV5-1,CASSLGAVQETQYF,TGCGCCAGCAGCTTGGGTGCCGTTCAAGAGACCCAGTACTTC
TRBJ2-7,TRBD2,few,TRBV27,CASRGAGGTYEQYF,TGTGCCAGCAGGGGAGCGGGGGGAACCTACGAGCAGTACTTC
TRBJ1-6,TRBD1,.,TRBV25-1,CASSAGQGSSSPLHF,TGTGCCAGCAGTGCGGGACAGGGCTCGAGTTCACCCCTCCACTTT
TRBJ2-5,.,.,TRBV5-1,CASSSENQETQYF,TGCGCCAGCAGCTCCGAAAACCAAGAGACCCAGTACTTC
TRBJ2-5,.,.,TRBV5-1,CASSLLRLEETQYF,TGCGCCAGCAGCTTGCTGAGACTGGAAGAGACCCAGTACTTC
TRBJ1-2,.,.,TRBV15,CATSRGQGLGYTF,TGTGCCACCAGCAGAGGACAAGGGCTTGGCTACACCTTC
TRBJ1-6,TRBD1,.,TRBV7-9,CASGDREYNSPLHF,TGTGCCAGCGGGGACAGGGAGTATAATTCACCCCTCCACTTT
TRBJ1-1,.,few,TRBV7-2,CASSLDPNTEAFF,TGTGCCAGCAGCTTAGACCCGAACACTGAAGCTTTCTTT
TRBJ1-1,.,.,TRBV3-1,CASSQEGGDTEAFF,TGTGCCAGCAGCCAAGAGGGAGGGGACACTGAAGCTTTCTTT
TRBJ2-3,.,.,TRBV5-1,CASSYGQLTDTQYF,TGCGCCAGTTCTTACGGTCAGCTCACAGATACGCAGTATTTT
TRBJ2-7,TRBD1,.,TRBV9,CASSVLSGQGVYEQYF,TGTGCCAGCAGCGTACTTTCCGGTCAGGGGGTCTACGAGCAGTACTTC
TRBJ1-6,TRBD1,.,TRBV3-1,CASSQVGTGNSPLHF,TGTGCCAGCAGCCAAGTCGGGACAGGGAATTCACCCCTCCACTTT
TRBJ1-2,TRBD1,.,TRBV29-1,CSVKPGQGISGYTF,TGCAGCGTTAAGCCGGGACAGGGGATATCTGGCTACACCTTC
TRBJ1-6,.,.,TRBV7-9,CASSLGGGGQSNSPLHF,TGTGCCAGCAGCTTAGGTGGAGGCGGACAGAGCAATTCACCCCTCCACTTT
TRBJ1-5,TRBD1,.,TRBV20-1,CSAEDRGNQPQHF,TGCAGTGCCGAGGACAGGGGGAATCAGCCCCAGCATTTT
TRBJ2-2,.,.,TRBV20-1,CSASRSGSLRSGELFF,TGCAGTGCTAGTCGATCAGGGTCGCTCCGGTCCGGGGAGCTGTTTTTT
TRBJ2-7,.,once,TRBV3-1,CASSQEAGASPATYYEQYF,TGTGCCAGCAGCCAAGAGGCGGGGGCCTCTCCGGCGACATACTACGAGCAGTACTTC
TRBJ2-1,.,.,TRBV6-5,CASSYSTVFGEQFF,TGTGCCAGCAGTTACTCGACAGTGTTCGGGGAGCAGTTCTTC
TRBJ1-5,.,.,TRBV9,CASSPGVGQGQKPQHF,TGTGCCAGCAGCCCGGGCGTGGGGCAGGGTCAGAAGCCCCAGCATTTT
TRBJ2-1,TRBD2,.,TRBV27,CASSLLRMSGGSYNEQFF,TGTGCCAGCAGTTTACTCCGGATGAGCGGGGGGTCCTACAATGAGCAGTTCTTC
TRBJ2-7,TRBD1,.,TRBV9,CASSAGTGGLYF,TGTGCCAGCAGCGCCGGGACAGGGGGCTTGTACTTC
TRBJ2-1,.,.,TRBV7-2,CASSLDTRTHNEQFF,TGTGCCAGCAGCTTAGATACCCGTACCCACAATGAGCAGTTCTTC
TRBJ1-2,.,.,TRBV28,CASSLRYGYTF,TGTGCCAGCAGTTTAAGATATGGCTACACCTTC
TRBJ2-1,.,.,TRBV12-3/TRBV12-4,CASSPPQDNEQFF,TGTGCCAGCAGTCCCCCACAAGACAATGAGCAGTTCTTC
TRBJ2-1,.,.,TRBV20-1,CSAPGQIYNEQFF,TGCAGTGCTCCGGGGCAGATCTACAATGAGCAGTTCTTC
TRBJ2-6,.,.,TRBV2,CASSDTGANVLTF,TGTGCCAGCAGTGATACTGGGGCCAACGTCCTGACTTTC
TRBJ2-7,.,.,TRBV9,CASSARRDPYEQYF,TGTGCCAGCAGCGCCAGACGGGACCCCTACGAGCAGTACTTC